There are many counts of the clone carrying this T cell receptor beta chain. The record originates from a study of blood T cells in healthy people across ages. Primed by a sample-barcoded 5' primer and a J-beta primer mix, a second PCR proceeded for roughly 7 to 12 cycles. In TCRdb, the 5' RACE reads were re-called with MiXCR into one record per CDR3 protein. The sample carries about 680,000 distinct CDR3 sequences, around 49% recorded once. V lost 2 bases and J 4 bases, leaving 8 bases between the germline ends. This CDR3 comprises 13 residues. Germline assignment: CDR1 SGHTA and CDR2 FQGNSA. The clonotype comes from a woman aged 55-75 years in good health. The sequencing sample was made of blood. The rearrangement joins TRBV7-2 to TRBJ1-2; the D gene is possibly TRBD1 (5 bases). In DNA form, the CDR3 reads TGTGCCAGCAGCTTATTGACAGCCTATGGCTACACCTTC. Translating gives CASSLLTAYGYTF.